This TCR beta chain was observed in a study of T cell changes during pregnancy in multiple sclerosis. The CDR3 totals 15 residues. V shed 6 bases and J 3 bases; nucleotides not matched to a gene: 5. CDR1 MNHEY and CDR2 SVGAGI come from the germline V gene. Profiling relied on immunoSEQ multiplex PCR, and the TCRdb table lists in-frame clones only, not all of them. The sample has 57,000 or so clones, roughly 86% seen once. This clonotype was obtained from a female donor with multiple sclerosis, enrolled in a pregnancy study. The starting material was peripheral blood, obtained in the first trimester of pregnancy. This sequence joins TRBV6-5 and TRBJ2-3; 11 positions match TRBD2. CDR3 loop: CASSPTSGKTDTQYF. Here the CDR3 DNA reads TGTGCCAGCAGCCCGACTAGCGGGAAAACAGATACGCAGTATTTT.